The sequence of this T cell receptor beta chain was determined in a study of shared clonotypes between healthy human individuals. Study conclusions and caveats: Non-shared clonotypes showed lower generation probabilities than clonotypes common to all four donors.

The table came from immunoSEQ multiplex PCR; TCRdb's copy has only in-frame clones and leaves some out. The sample has approximately 1,500,000 clones, roughly 96% seen once. Notes on this clone: The antigen is undetermined.

The CDR3 length is 14 residues. Germline CDR1 MDHEN, CDR2 SYDVKM. Germline trimming cut 7 bases from V and 2 bases from J; bases unmatched to any gene: 6. The chain joins TRBV28 to TRBJ2-7; 9 bases agree with TRBD1. This sequence was found in a man aged 25 to 40 in good health. The sequenced sample was naive CD4+ T cells sorted from blood. Subset reported: CD45RA+ positively selected. CDR3 loop: CASTSQGAPYEQYF. The CDR3 region has the DNA TGTGCCAGCACCTCACAGGGGGCGCCCTACGAGCAGTACTTC.